This T cell receptor (beta chain) was sequenced in a study of blood T cell repertoires in COVID-19. As for the study in general: Spain, Italy and the United States supplied samples that represented acute and convalescent COVID-19. The cDNA or gDNA used as material had been derived from T cells, B-cell-depleted T cells, or PBMCs.

Assay: immunoSEQ multiplex PCR; the TCRdb copy retains only in-frame clones and omits some. Among about 200,000 clones listed, approximately 81% were seen once. The V gene lost 6 bases and the J gene lost 8 bases, with 14 bases spanning the gap. CDR1 and CDR2 from the germline V gene are SNHLY and FYNNEI. The CDR3 is 13 amino acids. This chain joins TRBV2 and TRBJ1-5; D is unresolved. Sequencing was done on a sample of peripheral blood. This clonotype was sampled from a human donor in a cohort sampled during active COVID-19. This CDR3 reads CASSPEVPKPQHF. The CDR3 DNA follows: TGTGCCAGCAGCCCGGAGGTTCCTAAGCCCCAGCATTTT.